The T cell receptor beta chain under discussion was sequenced for a study of cytotoxic CD8 clonotypes in ibrutinib-treated CLL. Looked up from germline, CDR1 is ENHRY and CDR2 is SYGVKD. CDR3 length: 10 residues. Concerning this clone itself: Compared with germline, one end of the junction differs, possibly owing to a read error.

Sequencing used immunoSEQ multiplex PCR; TCRdb keeps in-frame clones, though not all of them. The sample contains 130,000 or so clones, 79% of which appear only once. The TCR comes from a human donor with chronic lymphocytic leukemia. Sequenced here: PBMCs, sampled after 12 months of ibrutinib treatment. The chain uses TRBV10-3 and TRBJ1-2; D not resolved. The CDR3 DNA follows: TGTGCCATCAGTGACGACCCGCCTCAGTTC. It translates to CAISDDPPQF.